Sequencing of this T cell receptor (beta chain) was carried out in a study of T cell repertoires in cytomegalovirus infection. General study points: There were HLA-C-restricted CMV-specific TCR beta clonotypes dominating the ex vivo response.

TCRdb re-derived calls from the reads in MiXCR, one entry per CDR3 protein. The table shows about 490,000 distinct CDR3 sequences, with approximately 11% occurring only once. In its sample, this clonotype was seen many times. Its antigen is as yet unknown. Looked up from germline, CDR1 is SGDLS and CDR2 is YYNGEE. This CDR3 is 16 amino acids long. V lost 0 bases, J lost 0 bases, and 13 bases lay in between. This chain uses TRBV9 with TRBJ2-7, with D unclear. The clonotype was recovered from a human donor in good health (CMV status not recorded). Some clones in this sample may be carry-over from other donors' samples. Sequenced input: PBMCs. For the CDR3, the DNA is TGTGCCAGCAGCGTAGTTGGGATCGTCAGCTCCTACGAGCAGTACTTC. Translated, it gives CASSVVGIVSSYEQYF.